These 16 T cell receptor beta chains were sequenced from one sample in a study of blood T cell repertoires in COVID-19. Assay: immunoSEQ multiplex PCR; the TCRdb copy retains only in-frame clones and omits some. The table lists around 160,000 clones, about 81% of them singletons. Sequencing used peripheral blood. The receptors shown here come from a human donor in a cohort sampled during active COVID-19.

This chain links TRBV18 with TRBJ2-3; 13 nucleotides agree with TRBD2. CDR1 KGHSH and CDR2 LQKENI come from the germline V gene. CDR3 length: 18 residues. Germline trimming cut 5 bases from V and 4 bases from J; bases unmatched to any gene: 12. The CDR3 protein is CASSTLGRTSGSSDTQYF. For the CDR3, the DNA is TGTGCCAGCTCAACCCTAGGAAGGACTAGCGGGAGTTCAGATACGCAGTATTTT.

The chain couples TRBV7-3 to TRBJ1-1, with 8 nucleotides matching TRBD1. Germline CDR1 reads SGHTA; CDR2 reads FQGTGA. The CDR3 length is 12 residues. V shed 5 bases, J shed 11 bases, and the junction held 7 bases outside the gene matches. The CDR3 loop is CASSHGQGDAFF. DNA for the CDR3: TGTGCCAGCAGCCACGGACAGGGCGATGCTTTCTTT.

This chain connects TRBV10-3 to TRBJ2-3; D possibly corresponds to TRBD2 (6 bases). V lost 10 bases and J lost 5, with 22 bases in between. CDR3 size: 15 residues. The germline CDR1 and CDR2 sequences are ENHRY and SYGVKD. The CDR3 here is CATGDGLATGDTQYF. CDR3 bases: TGTGCCACGGGGGACGGGCTGGCCACCGGAGATACGCAGTATTTT.

CDR3 DNA: TGTGCCAGTCAGGGACTAGCGGGATACAATGAGCAGTTCTTC. It specifies CASQGLAGYNEQFF. V gene TRBV5-5 combines with J gene TRBJ2-1; 13 bases match TRBD2. V lost 8 bases and J lost 4; bases outside the gene matches: 3. From germline, CDR1 is SGHKS and CDR2 YYEKEE (reference sequence). CDR3 size: 14 residues.

The chain joins TRBV7-2 to TRBJ1-2, with D perhaps matching TRBD1 (6 bases). This CDR3 is built from 16 residues. The germline CDR1 and CDR2 sequences are SGHTA and FQGNSA. Trimming shortened V by 5 bases and J by 2 bases, and 18 bases separated the two germline ends. The CDR3 is CASSLNRGARNYGYTF. Written as DNA, the CDR3 is TGTGCCAGCAGCCTCAACCGGGGGGCCCGCAACTATGGCTACACCTTC.

The rearrangement joins TRBV6-2 or TRBV6-3 to TRBJ2-7; D perhaps matches TRBD1 (6 bases). Germline V gene data show CDR1 as MNHEY and CDR2 as SVGEGT. The CDR3 extends over 15 amino acids. V was cut by 3 bases and J by 1 base, with 13 bases left in between. CDR3 coding DNA: TGTGCCAGCAGTTATGGGGCAGGGGATTCCTACGAGCAGTACTTC. Translating gives CASSYGAGDSYEQYF.

The table lists this clone with many counts. The V call is TRBV2, the J call TRBJ1-5, with 7 bases lining up with TRBD1. CDR1 SNHLY and CDR2 FYNNEI come from the germline V gene. V shed 3 bases, J shed 9 bases, and the junction held 8 bases outside the gene matches. The CDR3 has 14 residues. CDR3 amino acids: CASSEGTARTPQHF. The CDR3 DNA reads as TGTGCCAGCAGTGAGGGGACAGCCCGGACGCCCCAGCATTTT.

The chain carries TRBV29-1 and TRBJ2-7; 10 nucleotides line up with TRBD1. There are 14 residues in the CDR3. V lost 6 bases, J lost 6 bases, and 11 bases stayed unmatched. Germline values: CDR1 SQVTM, CDR2 ANQGSEA. CDR3: CSVKTGGASSEQYF. The DNA of the CDR3 is TGCAGCGTAAAGACAGGGGGCGCTTCCAGCGAGCAGTACTTC.

This chain joins TRBV7-2 and TRBJ1-6, with D unclear. Trimming removed 3 bases at V and 0 bases at J, with 3 bases between. This CDR3 has 14 amino acids. The V gene's germline CDR1 is SGHTA and CDR2 FQGNSA. The CDR3: CASSLSSYNSPLHF. The CDR3 DNA is TGTGCCAGCAGCTTGAGCTCCTATAATTCACCCCTCCACTTT.

This clone has just one count. The V gene is TRBV7-9, the J gene TRBJ1-4; D gene uncertain. The germline CDR1 and CDR2 sequences are SEHNR and FQNEAQ (reference sequence). V lost 3 bases and J lost 7, with 18 bases in between. The CDR3 spans 16 residues. The CDR3 nucleotides read TGTGCCAGCAGCTTGTCCCCACCGGGAGGTGGTGAAAAACTGTTTTTT. Translation: CASSLSPPGGGEKLFF.

The chain links TRBV27 to TRBJ2-1, with D possibly being TRBD1 (6 bases). The germline gives CDR1 MNHEY, CDR2 SMNVEV (reference sequence). This CDR3 has 16 residues. V lost 6 bases and J lost 5, with 20 bases in between. This CDR3 reads CASRYAGRGLDNEQFF. The CDR3 DNA is TGTGCCAGCAGATATGCCGGCAGGGGTCTTGACAATGAGCAGTTCTTC.

The chain has TRBV20-1 and TRBJ2-1; D is perhaps TRBD1 (5 bases). This CDR3 contains 13 residues. CDR1 is DFQATT, CDR2 SNEGSKA, per germline (reference sequence). V was pared by 3 bases and J by 3 bases, with 9 bases between. The CDR3 loop reads CSASPGIYNEQFF. CDR3 coding DNA: TGCAGTGCTAGTCCAGGGATCTACAATGAGCAGTTCTTC.

This clone was recorded a few times. The chain recombines TRBV11-2 with TRBJ1-6; 9 bases agree with TRBD1. With V trimmed by 6 bases and J by 5 bases, 8 bases remained unmatched. The CDR3 has 16 residues. Germline V gene sequence: CDR1 SGHAT, CDR2 FQNNGV. CDR3 protein: CASSYRGTGNNSPLHF. In DNA, the CDR3 is TGTGCCAGCAGTTACCGCGGGACAGGGAATAATTCACCCCTCCACTTT.

The chain recombines TRBV4-1 with TRBJ2-3, with 10 bases that match TRBD2. There are 18 residues in the CDR3. Germline V CDR1 and CDR2: MGHRA, YSYEKL. The V gene end was trimmed by 1 base and the J gene end by 0 bases; junction bases not matched to a gene: 7. CDR3 in amino acids: CASSQAYGGLASTDTQYF. The CDR3 coding sequence is TGCGCCAGCAGCCAAGCATACGGGGGACTAGCGAGCACAGATACGCAGTATTTT.

The genes are TRBV19 and TRBJ2-1; 11 positions agree with TRBD2. The germline gives CDR1 LNHDA, CDR2 SQIVND (reference sequence). This CDR3 is built from 15 residues. V shed 7 bases and J 9 bases; nucleotides not matched to a gene: 11. The CDR3 sequence: CASTGGSGRASEQFF. The CDR3 nucleotides read TGTGCCAGTACTGGAGGTAGCGGGAGGGCCAGTGAGCAGTTCTTC. Together with reference TRBV19 and TRBJ2-1, the CDR3 gives the full variable domain: DGGITQSPKYLFRKEGQNVTLSCEQNLNHDAMYWYRQDPGQGLRLIYYSQIVNDFQKGDIAEGYSVSREKKESFPLTVTSAQKNPTAFYLCASTGGSGRASEQFFGPGTRLTVL.

The rearrangement joins TRBV23-1 to TRBJ1-1; D is undetermined. TRBV23-1 is an ORF; its function is uncertain. V lost 6 bases, J lost 5 bases, and 16 bases lay in between. CDR3 size: 14 residues. The CDR3 bases are TGCGCCAGCAGCCCCCATTCGGGAGGGACTGAAGCTTTCTTT. It encodes CASSPHSGGTEAFF.